This TCR beta chain emerged from a study of early stage breast cancer tumors. Study-wide context: Each sample averaged around 9.4-fold read coverage.

Each sample had two DNA replicates, approximately 0.5 ug blood or roughly 1.4 ug tissue. Only in-frame clones appear in the TCRdb table, and some are missing; sequencing was by immunoSEQ multiplex PCR. The table lists 50,000 to 65,000 clones, just over 90% of them singletons, with approximately 4.7% in the top ten. Germline assignment: CDR1 SEHNR and CDR2 FQNEAQ (reference sequence). The CDR3 totals 19 residues. Trimming took off 5 bases at V and 0 bases at J, with 23 bases between the two ends. The V call is TRBV7-9, the J call TRBJ2-1; D may be TRBD2 (5 bases). The source of this sequence is an older person with breast cancer. The material sequenced was blood. The CDR3 DNA reads as TGTGCCAGCAGCCACCCCCGGGAAAGTGCGGGCCCCTCCTACAATGAGCAGTTCTTC. Protein: CASSHPRESAGPSYNEQFF.